The rows below give T cell receptor beta chains drawn from one sample of a study of T cell responses to AZD1222 COVID-19 vaccine. Assay: immunoSEQ multiplex PCR; the TCRdb copy retains only in-frame clones and omits some. The data show more than 90,000 clones, 88% seen once. The sequences come from peripheral blood, collected 28 days after the second AZD1222 dose. Source of these receptors: an adult who received the AZD1222 COVID-19 vaccine. The CDR3 runs from the conserved cysteine through the conserved F or W. The D gene is left open where the match is weak. The size entry is marked missing in some rows and otherwise reads once, few, many or a size class.

D,J,size,V,DNA,CDR3
NA,TRBJ1-4,NA,TRBV28,TGTGCCAGCAGCCCGGACGGTTATGAAAAACTGTTTTTT,CASSPDGYEKLFF
NA,TRBJ2-1,NA,TRBV3-1/TRBV3-2,TGTGCCAGCAGCCAGGATTCTGACGGGGACTCCGAGCAGTTCTTC,CASSQDSDGDSEQFF
TRBD2,TRBJ2-1,NA,TRBV6-5,TGTGCCAGCAGTTTCCGGGAGGAGTTTAATGAGCAGTTCTTC,CASSFREEFNEQFF
NA,TRBJ1-5,NA,TRBV7-9,TGTGCCAGCAGAATTTGGGCCAGGGCAGCGGATCAGCCCCAGCATTTT,CASRIWARAADQPQHF
NA,TRBJ1-2,NA,TRBV7-9,TGTGCCAGCAGCTTAGCGCCCGGTGGCTACACCTTC,CASSLAPGGYTF
NA,TRBJ2-1,few,TRBV3-1/TRBV3-2,TGTGCCAGCAGCCAAGTTATGGCTAACAATGAGCAGTTCTTC,CASSQVMANNEQFF
NA,TRBJ2-1,NA,TRBV24-1,TGTGCCACCAGTGATAAGGGACCCTACAATGAGCAGTTCTTC,CATSDKGPYNEQFF
NA,TRBJ1-5,NA,TRBV6-7,TGTGCCAGCAGTTACTTATGGCAGAACAATCAGCCCCAGCATTTT,CASSYLWQNNQPQHF
TRBD2,TRBJ2-3,NA,TRBV7-9,TGTGCCAGCAGCTCATACGGGACTAGAGCCACAGATACGCAGTATTTT,CASSSYGTRATDTQYF
NA,TRBJ2-1,NA,TRBV7-9,TGTGCCGGCAGCTTGCCGGGCAGCTCCTACAATGAGCAGTTCTTC,CAGSLPGSSYNEQFF
TRBD2,TRBJ2-3,many,TRBV2,TGTGCCAGCAGTACCCAGAATACGGGAGGGCCGACAGATACGCAGTATTTT,CASSTQNTGGPTDTQYF
TRBD2,TRBJ2-1,NA,TRBV3-1/TRBV3-2,TGTGCCAGCAGCCAAGTTAGCGGGGACTACAATGAGCAGTTCTTC,CASSQVSGDYNEQFF
TRBD1,TRBJ1-1,NA,TRBV13,TGTGCCAGCAGCTTCAAGGACAGGGAGACTGAAGCTTTCTTT,CASSFKDRETEAFF
NA,TRBJ1-5,NA,TRBV27,TGTGCCAGCAGTTTTTGGGGTCAGCCCCAGCATTTT,CASSFWGQPQHF
NA,TRBJ1-4,NA,TRBV28,TGTGCCAGCAGTTTATATCAGAATGAAAAACTGTTTTTT,CASSLYQNEKLFF
NA,TRBJ1-1,NA,TRBV25-1,TGTGCCAGCAGTGACGAGGGGTTGAACACTGAAGCTTTCTTT,CASSDEGLNTEAFF
NA,TRBJ2-1,NA,TRBV12-3/TRBV12-4,TGTGCCACCAAGATCGGGGGTGAGCAGTTCTTC,CATKIGGEQFF
NA,TRBJ2-4,NA,TRBV19,TGTGCCAGTAGTATAGTACAGCCAAACATTCAGTACTTC,CASSIVQPNIQYF
NA,TRBJ2-7,NA,TRBV5-6,TGTGCCAGCAGCTTGGCTGGAGGCCCTCAAGCCACCTACGAGCAGTACTTC,CASSLAGGPQATYEQYF
NA,TRBJ2-1,NA,TRBV29-1,TGCAGCCCCTCGGGTAGCGGAGAGCAGTTCTTC,CSPSGSGEQFF
NA,TRBJ2-1,NA,TRBV19,TGTGCCAGTAGTATTTTCTTAGGGAGCCAAAGCTCCTACAATGAGCAGTTCTTC,CASSIFLGSQSSYNEQFF
TRBD1,TRBJ2-6,NA,TRBV30,TGTGCCTGGGGCGCGGGGACAGGGAGTGGGGCCAACGTCCTGACTTTC,CAWGAGTGSGANVLTF
NA,TRBJ1-1,NA,TRBV18,TGTGCCAGCTCACCAACGCGGGACCAGAACACTGAAGCTTTCTTT,CASSPTRDQNTEAFF
NA,TRBJ1-1,NA,TRBV19,TGTGCCAGTAGTATTCCGGGTCGGGGTAAAACTGAAGCTTTCTTT,CASSIPGRGKTEAFF
NA,TRBJ1-2,NA,TRBV5-1,TGCGCCAGCAGCTTGGCGGGGAGCTACTATGGCTACACCTTC,CASSLAGSYYGYTF
TRBD2,TRBJ2-1,NA,TRBV7-9,TGTGCCAGCAGTTTGTCTCTTGGACTAGCGGGAGGATACAATGAGCAGTTCTTC,CASSLSLGLAGGYNEQFF
NA,TRBJ1-5,NA,TRBV10-3,TGTGCCATCGTTGGCGTCGATAGCAATCAGCCCCAGCATTTT,CAIVGVDSNQPQHF
NA,TRBJ1-1,NA,TRBV7-2,TGTGCCAGCAGCTTAGCAGGAGTGAACACTGAAGCTTTCTTT,CASSLAGVNTEAFF
NA,TRBJ2-7,NA,TRBV5-1,TGCGCCAGCAGCTTGGCCCATGCTAGGAACGAGCAGTACTTC,CASSLAHARNEQYF
TRBD1,TRBJ2-3,NA,TRBV5-6,TGTGCCAGCAGGCCGACAGGGGGCGCTGGCACAGATACGCAGTATTTT,CASRPTGGAGTDTQYF
NA,TRBJ2-1,NA,TRBV14,TGTGCCAGCAGTCCCTATCCCGGTGAGCAGTTCTTC,CASSPYPGEQFF
TRBD2,TRBJ2-7,NA,TRBV5-1,TGCGCCAGCAGGATAGCGGGAGGGCCCTACGAGCAGTACTTC,CASRIAGGPYEQYF
NA,TRBJ2-5,once,TRBV4-2,TGTGCCAGCAGCCCCTATTTGGAGATCCAAGAGACCCAGTACTTC,CASSPYLEIQETQYF
NA,TRBJ1-3,NA,TRBV11-2,TGTGCCAGCGGGGATTATGGAAACACCATATATTTT,CASGDYGNTIYF
NA,TRBJ1-5,NA,TRBV14,TGTGCCAGCAGCCTACAGCGAAATCAGCCCCAGCATTTT,CASSLQRNQPQHF
NA,TRBJ2-1,NA,TRBV10-3,TGTGCCATCAGTGAGCATAGCGGCCTGGGCAATGAGCAGTTCTTC,CAISEHSGLGNEQFF
TRBD2,TRBJ2-1,NA,TRBV7-6,TGTGCCAGCAGCTTAGGTCCAACGGGGGGCTACAATGAGCAGTTCTTC,CASSLGPTGGYNEQFF
NA,TRBJ2-7,NA,TRBV12-3/TRBV12-4,TGTGCCAGCAGCTACAGACGCTACGAGCAGTACTTC,CASSYRRYEQYF
NA,TRBJ2-5,NA,TRBV11-2,TGTGCCAGCAGCGCCGGCGGGGAGACCCAGTACTTC,CASSAGGETQYF
NA,TRBJ2-1,few,TRBV5-1,TGCGCCAGCAGCTTGAACAGGGTGGGCGATGAGCAGTTCTTC,CASSLNRVGDEQFF
NA,TRBJ2-3,NA,TRBV5-1,TGCGCCAGCAGCTTGGGACCCGAGAGCACAGATACGCAGTATTTT,CASSLGPESTDTQYF